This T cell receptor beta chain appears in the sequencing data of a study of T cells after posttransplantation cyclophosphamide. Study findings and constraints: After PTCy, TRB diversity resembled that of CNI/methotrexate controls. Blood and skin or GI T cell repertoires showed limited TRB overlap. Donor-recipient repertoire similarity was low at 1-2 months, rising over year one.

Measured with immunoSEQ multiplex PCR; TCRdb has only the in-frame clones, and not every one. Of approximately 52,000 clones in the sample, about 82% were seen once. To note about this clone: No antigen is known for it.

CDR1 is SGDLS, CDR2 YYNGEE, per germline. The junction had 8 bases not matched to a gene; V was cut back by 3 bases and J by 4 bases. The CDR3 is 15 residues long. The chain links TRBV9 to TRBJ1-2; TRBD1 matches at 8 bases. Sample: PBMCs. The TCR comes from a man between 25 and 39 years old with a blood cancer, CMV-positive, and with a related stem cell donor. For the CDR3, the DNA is TGTGCCAGCAGCGCCGACAGGGGCAGACTCTATGGCTACACCTTC. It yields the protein CASSADRGRLYGYTF.